This T cell receptor beta chain comes out of a study of CD8 T cells in ankylosing spondylitis. With V trimmed by 1 base and J by 8 bases, 16 bases remained unmatched. CDR3 length equals 18 residues. CDR1 is MNHEY, CDR2 SVGAGI, per germline. About this clonotype itself: Its target is unknown.

Quantitative molecular-barcoded 5'-RACE generated the TCR beta libraries. TCRdb ran MiXCR on the 5' RACE reads and lists one entry per CDR3 protein. The sample shows about 150,000 distinct CDR3 sequences, around 43% of them seen only once. Overall study results and limits: Disease-linked clones reportedly concentrated significantly in matched ankylosing spondylitis synovial fluid.

Sequencing was performed on synovial fluid, either unsorted or a sorted T cell fraction (not recorded which). The TCR originated in a male donor with ankylosing spondylitis. The rearrangement uses TRBV6-5 and TRBJ2-1; 8 nucleotides line up with TRBD2. CDR3 in amino acids: CASSYYPRGSGSWDEQFF. The CDR3 region has the DNA TGTGCCAGCAGTTACTATCCCCGGGGGAGCGGGAGCTGGGATGAGCAGTTCTTC.